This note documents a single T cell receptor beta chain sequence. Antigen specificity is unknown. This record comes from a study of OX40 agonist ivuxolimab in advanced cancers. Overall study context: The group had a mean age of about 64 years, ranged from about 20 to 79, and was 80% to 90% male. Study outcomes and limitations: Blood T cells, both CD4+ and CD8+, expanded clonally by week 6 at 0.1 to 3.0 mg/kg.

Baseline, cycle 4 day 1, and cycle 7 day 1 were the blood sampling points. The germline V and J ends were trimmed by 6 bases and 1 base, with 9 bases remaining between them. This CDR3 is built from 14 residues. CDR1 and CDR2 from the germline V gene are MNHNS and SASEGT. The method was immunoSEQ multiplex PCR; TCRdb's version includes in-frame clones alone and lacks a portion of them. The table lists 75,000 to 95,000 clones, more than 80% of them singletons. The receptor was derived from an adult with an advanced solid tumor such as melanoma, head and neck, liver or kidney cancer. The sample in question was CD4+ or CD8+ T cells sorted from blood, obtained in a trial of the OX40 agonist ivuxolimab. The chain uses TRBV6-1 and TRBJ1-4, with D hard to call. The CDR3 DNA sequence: TGTGCCAGCAGGGGTGTAGTAACTAATGAAAAACTGTTTTTT. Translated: CASRGVVTNEKLFF.